These 2 T cell receptor beta chains originate from one sample sequenced in a study of T cells in Graves' hyperthyroidism and ophthalmopathy. There were TCR beta CDR3 regions amplified from RNA transcripts. A first-round RT-PCR of the TCR CDR3 used the HTBI primer set. One entry per CDR3 protein results from TCRdb running MiXCR on the multiplex PCR reads. The sample shows 490,000 or so distinct CDR3 sequences, just under 20% of them seen only once. Material: blood. Receptor source: a man aged 40-49 years with Graves' ophthalmopathy.

CDR3 sequence reads: CASLTNSGNTIYF. The CDR3, as DNA: TGTGCCAGCCTAACAAACTCTGGAAACACCATATATTTT. The rearrangement joins TRBV19 to TRBJ1-3, with D unresolved. From germline, CDR1 is LNHDA and CDR2 SQIVND (reference sequence). CDR3 length: 13 amino acids. Trimming stripped 9 bases from V and 0 bases from J, with 9 bases between.

The chain has TRBV20-1 and TRBJ2-3; tentative D call: TRBD2 (6 bases). Germline V gene data show CDR1 as DFQATT and CDR2 as SNEGSKA (reference sequence). The CDR3 contains 14 residues. The ends were cut back, 0 bases at V and 4 bases at J, with 11 bases in the middle. The CDR3 DNA reads TGCAGTGCTAGAGATCCTCGGGGGTCAGATACGCAGTATTTT. Translation: CSARDPRGSDTQYF.